This T cell receptor beta chain was sequenced for a study of post-analysis software for immune sequencing data. Points from the study as a whole: Multiple sclerosis patients showed significantly lower normalized Chao1 diversity than controls did.

Unique-molecular-identifier-tagged TCR beta cDNA libraries were used. From the PCR reads, TCRdb called clonotypes with MiXCR, one entry per CDR3 protein. The data show hundreds of thousands of distinct CDR3 sequences, 59% seen once. For this clonotype: Its antigen is still unknown.

Source material: blood. The source is a girl aged 2-15 years with multiple sclerosis.

Here the CDR3 reads CASSLPRGIDGYTF. As DNA, the CDR3 is TGTGCCAGCAGCCTACCCCGGGGTATCGATGGCTACACCTTC. J is TRBJ1-2 and V is TRBV7-2, with D unresolved. Germline V gene lookup returns CDR1 SGHTA and CDR2 FQGNSA. The CDR3 has 14 residues. The V end lost 5 bases, the J end lost 6 bases, and 16 bases lay between the germline ends.